This T cell receptor (beta chain) was profiled in a study of T cells in localized non-small cell lung cancer. This clone was found a few times. Its antigen is currently unknown. The data were produced by immunoSEQ multiplex PCR, yet TCRdb's version contains in-frame clones alone and is incomplete. The table includes thousands of clones, roughly 40% detected once. The V and J ends lost 3 bases and 2 bases respectively, with 11 bases between them. The CDR3 consists of 16 residues. Germline V gives CDR1 SGHNT, CDR2 YENEEA. Study results and caveats: A higher density of T cells in blood coincided with extended overall survival. Clonality peaked in uninvolved adjacent lung rather than tumor. Median around 54 top-100 tumor clones were shared with paired adjacent lung.

The genes are TRBV11-3 and TRBJ2-6; a possible D gene is TRBD1 (6 bases). The sample was lung tumor tissue, taken before any cancer treatment. The origin of this receptor is a male donor at least 60 years old with stage II squamous cell lung carcinoma. The CDR3 DNA sequence: TGTGCCAGCAGCTTGCAGGGGCTACCTGGGGCCAACGTCCTGACTTTC. This gives the protein CASSLQGLPGANVLTF.